The TCR beta chain described here comes from a study of cytotoxic CD8 clonotypes in ibrutinib-treated CLL. The data were produced by immunoSEQ multiplex PCR, yet TCRdb's version contains in-frame clones alone and is incomplete. The sample holds roughly 250,000 clones, 70% seen once. The sequence came from a human donor with chronic lymphocytic leukemia. Sample: PBMCs, taken after 24 months of ibrutinib treatment.

CDR3 in amino acids: CASTASSGRETQYF. CDR3 nucleotides: TGCGCCAGCACCGCCTCTAGCGGTCGTGAGACCCAGTACTTC. The chain has TRBV5-1 and TRBJ2-5; 7 bases are a match to TRBD2. Trimming took 6 bases from V and 5 from J; bases not matched to a gene: 10. This CDR3 spans 14 amino acids. Germline V gene data show CDR1 as SGHRS and CDR2 as YFSETQ.